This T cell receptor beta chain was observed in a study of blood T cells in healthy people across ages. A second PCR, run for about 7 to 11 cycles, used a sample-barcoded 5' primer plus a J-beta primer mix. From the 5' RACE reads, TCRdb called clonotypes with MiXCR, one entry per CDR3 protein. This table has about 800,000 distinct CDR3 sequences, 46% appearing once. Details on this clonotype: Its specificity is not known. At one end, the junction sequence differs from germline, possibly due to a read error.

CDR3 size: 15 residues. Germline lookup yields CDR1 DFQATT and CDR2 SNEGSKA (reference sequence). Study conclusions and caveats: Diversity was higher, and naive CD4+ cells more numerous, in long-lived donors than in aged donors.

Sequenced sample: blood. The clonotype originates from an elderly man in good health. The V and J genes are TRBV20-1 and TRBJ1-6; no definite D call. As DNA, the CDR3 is TGCAGCGCTAGAGGCCTCAGCGACTATAATTCACCCCTCCACTTT. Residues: CSARGLSDYNSPLHF.